This T cell receptor (beta chain) was recorded in a study of somatic mutations in cytotoxic T cells in rheumatoid arthritis. Findings of the study overall: The clonality of CD8+ T cells was not significantly different between rheumatoid arthritis patients and age-matched healthy controls.

V was trimmed by 5 bases and J by 7 bases, leaving 17 bases between them. Germline V gene sequence: CDR1 SGHAT, CDR2 FQNNGV. The CDR3 runs to 14 residues. Comment on this clone: What it recognizes is unknown.

Data came from immunoSEQ multiplex PCR; TCRdb stores just in-frame clones and leaves some out. The sample records tens of thousands of clones, about 87% being singletons. The origin of this receptor is an adult with rheumatoid arthritis. The sample was CD8+ T cells sorted from blood. The rearrangement joins TRBV11-2 to TRBJ1-2; D perhaps matches TRBD1 (6 bases). Here the CDR3 reads CASSVTPGASGYTF. In nucleotides, the CDR3 is TGTGCCAGCAGCGTCACCCCGGGGGCAAGTGGCTACACCTTC.